A selection of T cell receptor beta chains follows, all from one sample in a study of shared clonotypes between healthy human individuals. Produced via immunoSEQ multiplex PCR; TCRdb's table is partial and in-frame only. The data show 1,500,000 or so clones, with roughly 95% seen just once and about 1.2% held by the top ten. The sequencing sample was made of naive CD4+ T cells sorted from blood. These receptors all come from a man aged 25 to 40 in good health. Both conserved end residues are part of each CDR3. The D gene is left open where the match is weak. Not every row has a clone size; where given, it reads once, few, many or a size class.

D gene: .; clone size: .; V gene: TRBV7-8; J gene: TRBJ2-3; CDR3 DNA: TGTGCCAGCAGCTCCCGTCCGACTAGTTCCATGAGCACAGATACGCAGTATTTT; CDR3 protein: CASSSRPTSSMSTDTQYF
D gene: .; clone size: .; V gene: TRBV6-1; J gene: TRBJ2-2; CDR3 DNA: TGTGCCAGCAGTGATAGGCCCGGGGCGGTGATCACCGGGGAGCTGTTTTTT; CDR3 protein: CASSDRPGAVITGELFF
D gene: .; clone size: .; V gene: TRBV12-5; J gene: TRBJ2-3; CDR3 DNA: TGTGCTAGCAGCCCCTACCGGCTCCCAGATACGCAGTATTTT; CDR3 protein: CASSPYRLPDTQYF
D gene: .; clone size: .; V gene: TRBV28; J gene: TRBJ2-7; CDR3 DNA: TGTGCCAGCAGTTCCTATAAAGCCACAGGCCGAATCTACGAGCAGTACTTC; CDR3 protein: CASSSYKATGRIYEQYF
D gene: TRBD1; clone size: once; V gene: TRBV27; J gene: TRBJ1-2; CDR3 DNA: TGTGCCAGCCGGAGACTGCGACAGGGTAGCTATGGCTACACCTTC; CDR3 protein: CASRRLRQGSYGYTF
D gene: .; clone size: .; V gene: TRBV7-9; J gene: TRBJ2-3; CDR3 DNA: TGTGCCAGCAGCTTCGTCCCGGATACGCAGTATTTT; CDR3 protein: CASSFVPDTQYF
D gene: .; clone size: .; V gene: TRBV29-1; J gene: TRBJ1-1; CDR3 DNA: TGCAGCTTTGCAGCCTGGGGCTCCTTGGGGGTGGCTGAAGCTTTCTTT; CDR3 protein: CSFAAWGSLGVAEAFF
D gene: .; clone size: .; V gene: TRBV11-2; J gene: TRBJ2-2; CDR3 DNA: TGTGCCAGCAGCTTAGGCGGGACCGGGGAGCTGTTTTTT; CDR3 protein: CASSLGGTGELFF
D gene: .; clone size: .; V gene: TRBV7-9; J gene: TRBJ1-2; CDR3 DNA: TGTGCCAGCAGCTTAGCTCTGAGAAGCCTAGATGGCTACACCTTC; CDR3 protein: CASSLALRSLDGYTF
D gene: TRBD1; clone size: .; V gene: TRBV18; J gene: TRBJ2-5; CDR3 DNA: TGTGCCAGCTCACCATTGCCGGGACAGCAAGAGACCCAGTACTTC; CDR3 protein: CASSPLPGQQETQYF
D gene: .; clone size: .; V gene: TRBV30; J gene: TRBJ1-2; CDR3 DNA: TGTGCCTGGAGTGTCGTCAGGGCTAGATATGGCTACACCTTC; CDR3 protein: CAWSVVRARYGYTF
D gene: TRBD1; clone size: .; V gene: TRBV2; J gene: TRBJ2-7; CDR3 DNA: TGTGCCAGCAGTGCCCGCTCCGGGACAGGGATTTCCGCGTACGAGCAGTACTTC; CDR3 protein: CASSARSGTGISAYEQYF
D gene: .; clone size: .; V gene: TRBV5-6; J gene: TRBJ2-5; CDR3 DNA: TGTGCCAGCAGCCATACTGGCTTGCTTCGGGGGACCCAGTACTTC; CDR3 protein: CASSHTGLLRGTQYF
D gene: .; clone size: .; V gene: TRBV7-8; J gene: TRBJ2-1; CDR3 DNA: TGTGCCAGCAGCTCACTAGCAGATGGCTCCTACAATGAGCAGTTCTTC; CDR3 protein: CASSSLADGSYNEQFF
D gene: TRBD1; clone size: .; V gene: TRBV30; J gene: TRBJ1-4; CDR3 DNA: TGTGCCTGGCGGACAGGCCCTAATGAAAAACTGTTTTTT; CDR3 protein: CAWRTGPNEKLFF
D gene: TRBD2; clone size: once; V gene: TRBV7-6; J gene: TRBJ2-3; CDR3 DNA: TGTGCCAGCAGCCTCGGGACTAGCGGTAGCACAGATACGCAGTATTTT; CDR3 protein: CASSLGTSGSTDTQYF
D gene: TRBD1; clone size: .; V gene: TRBV28; J gene: TRBJ1-5; CDR3 DNA: TGTGCCAGCAGTTTGGACAGGGACAATCAGCCCCAGCATTTT; CDR3 protein: CASSLDRDNQPQHF
D gene: TRBD1; clone size: once; V gene: TRBV5-1; J gene: TRBJ2-1; CDR3 DNA: TGCGCCAGCAACCCGACAGGGAAGTCCGACAATGAGCAGTTCTTC; CDR3 protein: CASNPTGKSDNEQFF
D gene: TRBD2; clone size: few; V gene: TRBV29-1; J gene: TRBJ2-1; CDR3 DNA: TGCAGCGTTGGGGGGACTAGCTCCTACAATGAGCAGTTCTTC; CDR3 protein: CSVGGTSSYNEQFF
D gene: .; clone size: many; V gene: TRBV7-2; J gene: TRBJ2-1; CDR3 DNA: TGTGCCAGCAGCAAACCCGGGCATGAGCAGTTCTTC; CDR3 protein: CASSKPGHEQFF
D gene: .; clone size: .; V gene: TRBV27; J gene: TRBJ2-4; CDR3 DNA: TGTGCCAGCAGTCCCCAAACTTCAGGGTTAGCCAAAAACATTCAGTACTTC; CDR3 protein: CASSPQTSGLAKNIQYF